The 26 T cell receptor beta chains presented below share a single source sample, sequenced in a study of cytomegalovirus exposure and HLA in healthy donors. Using immunoSEQ multiplex PCR, the repertoire was profiled, and TCRdb retains in-frame clones only, with some absent. The sample lists 95,000 to 150,000 clones, about 91% seen once, with approximately 1.1% in the top ten. The specimen sequenced was PBMCs. The receptors here all came from a woman between 18 and 29 years old in good health and CMV-seronegative.

This chain connects TRBV28 to TRBJ1-1; D gene unclear. This CDR3 has 12 residues. Germline values: CDR1 MDHEN, CDR2 SYDVKM. With 8 bases removed from V and 0 bases from J, the gap between germline ends came to 7 bases. CDR3 DNA sequence: TGTGCCAGCGCAGACATGAACACTGAAGCTTTCTTT. Amino acid sequence: CASADMNTEAFF.

This clone came up a few times. V and J are TRBV2 and TRBJ1-2; D gene unclear. The CDR3 loop spans 13 amino acids. Trimming pared 0 bases from V and 6 bases from J, leaving 8 bases between. Germline CDR1 is SNHLY and CDR2 is FYNNEI. In nucleotides, the CDR3 is TGTGCCAGCAGTGAAGCGCACGGGGATGGCTACACCTTC. Its translation: CASSEAHGDGYTF.

The chain employs TRBV19 and TRBJ2-2, with a possible D match to TRBD1 (5 bases). Trimming cost V 7 bases and J 4 bases, with 19 bases left between them. The germline V gene encodes CDR1 LNHDA and CDR2 SQIVND (reference sequence). CDR3 length: 16 amino acids. Here the CDR3 reads CASTGPGAGITGELFF. Here the CDR3 DNA reads TGTGCCAGTACAGGCCCTGGTGCAGGGATCACCGGGGAGCTGTTTTTT.

The gene calls are TRBV29-1 and TRBJ2-5; D remains unclear. Per the germline V gene, CDR1 is SQVTM and CDR2 is ANQGSEA. V lost 3 bases to trimming and J lost 4 bases, with 15 bases between them. The CDR3 covers 14 residues. The CDR3 region is CSVDTAQVAETQYF. The CDR3 DNA reads TGCAGCGTTGATACGGCTCAGGTCGCAGAGACCCAGTACTTC.

This clone was seen just once. This chain links TRBV5-1 with TRBJ2-6; D may be TRBD2 (6 bases). Trimming removed 0 bases from V and 0 bases from J, with 10 bases in between. The CDR3 length is 17 residues. The germline CDR1 and CDR2 sequences are SGHRS and YFSETQ. The CDR3 DNA reads TGCGCCAGCAGCTTGGGAGGCGGGAACTCTGGGGCCAACGTCCTGACTTTC. This encodes CASSLGGGNSGANVLTF.

The chain is built from TRBV30 and TRBJ1-1, with D hard to call. Per germline, CDR1 GTSNPN and CDR2 SVGIG (reference sequence). The V end was cut by 1 base, the J end by 10 bases, with 10 bases between. The CDR3 consists of 11 residues. The CDR3 DNA follows: TGTGCCTGGAGTGGTAGGGAGGTAGCTTTCTTT. Its protein product is CAWSGREVAFF.

The genes are TRBV7-8 and TRBJ1-5; no clear D gene. CDR1 and CDR2 (germline): SGHVS, FQNEAQ. Trimming shortened V by 0 bases and J by 7 bases, and 7 bases separated the two germline ends. The CDR3 has 13 residues. The CDR3 DNA sequence: TGTGCCAGCAGCTTAGCTAACAACCAGCCCCAGCATTTT. Its translation: CASSLANNQPQHF.

The chain recombines TRBV2 with TRBJ2-3; D uncertain. Between the trimmed V and J ends, which lost 5 bases and 7 bases, there was a span of 7 bases. The length of the CDR3 is 11 residues. Per germline, CDR1 SNHLY and CDR2 FYNNEI. CDR3 nucleotides: TGTGCCAGCAGTACCGGGTATACGCAGTATTTT. This gives the protein CASSTGYTQYF.

Concerning this clone itself: One end of the junction does not line up with germline, which may come from a read error. The chain carries TRBV5-1 and TRBJ2-2; 10 bases fit TRBD1. The CDR3 sequence is 12 residues long. Germline V gene sequence: CDR1 SGHRS, CDR2 YFSETQ. The DNA of the CDR3 is TGCGCCAGCAGCCCTGGACAGGGGGTGCTGTTTTTT. It yields the protein CASSPGQGVLFF.

The chain couples TRBV7-6 to TRBJ2-3, with a possible D match to TRBD1 (7 bases). The CDR3 loop spans 15 amino acids. Trimming removed 3 bases from V and 5 bases from J, with 15 bases in between. Germline V lookup: CDR1 SGHVS, CDR2 FNYEAQ. DNA for the CDR3: TGTGCCAGCAGCTTTACAGGGGAGGTGGAAGATACGCAGTATTTT. It yields the protein CASSFTGEVEDTQYF. Drawing the rest from reference TRBV7-6 and TRBJ2-3, the complete variable domain is GAGVSQSPRYKVTKRGQDVALRCDPISGHVSLYWYRQALGQGPEFLTYFNYEAQQDKSGLPNDRFSAERPEGSISTLTIQRTEQRDSAMYRCASSFTGEVEDTQYFGPGTRLTVL.

This chain joins TRBV28 and TRBJ1-1; no clear D gene. From germline, CDR1 is MDHEN and CDR2 SYDVKM. The CDR3 runs to 11 residues. V lost 10 bases, J lost 1 base, and 7 bases lay in between. This chain's CDR3 is CATHRNTEAFF. In nucleotides, the CDR3 is TGTGCCACCCACAGGAACACTGAAGCTTTCTTT.

J is TRBJ1-1 and V is TRBV4-3; a weak D match, TRBD1 (6 bases). Between the trimmed V and J ends, which lost 0 bases and 11 bases, there was a span of 16 bases. The CDR3 sequence is 14 residues long. Germline V CDR1 and CDR2: LGHNA, YSLEER. In DNA, the CDR3 is TGCGCCAGCAGCCAAGAGGGACACGGGGCGGCTGCTTTCTTT. This codes for CASSQEGHGAAAFF.

The rearrangement joins TRBV5-1 to TRBJ2-5, with 11 positions matching TRBD1. The CDR3 totals 15 residues. Per germline, CDR1 SGHRS and CDR2 YFSETQ. J was trimmed by 4 bases and V by 4 bases; bases with no gene match: 6. The CDR3 spells CASSHRDRGSETQYF. CDR3 nucleotide sequence: TGCGCCAGCAGCCACCGGGACAGGGGGTCAGAGACCCAGTACTTC. Complete variable domain (other parts from reference TRBV5-1 and TRBJ2-5): KAGVTQTPRYLIKTRGQQVTLSCSPISGHRSVSWYQQTPGQGLQFLFEYFSETQRNKGNFPGRFSGRQFSNSRSEMNVSTLELGDSALYLCASSHRDRGSETQYFGPGTRLLVL.

V usage is TRBV28 and J usage is TRBJ2-5; TRBD2 is a possible D gene (6 bases). Germline values: CDR1 MDHEN, CDR2 SYDVKM. The CDR3 runs 14 residues. The ends were cut back, 3 bases at V and 1 base at J, with 9 bases in the middle. CDR3 nucleotides: TGTGCCAGCAGTTTGGGGGGTCTCCAAGAGACCCAGTACTTC. It is translated as CASSLGGLQETQYF. Full variable domain (missing parts from reference TRBV28 and TRBJ2-5): DVKVTQSSRYLVKRTGEKVFLECVQDMDHENMFWYRQDPGLGLRLIYFSYDVKMKEKGDIPEGYSVSREKKERFSLILESASTNQTSMYLCASSLGGLQETQYFGPGTRLLVL.

The V call is TRBV28, the J call TRBJ1-1; 7 positions agree with TRBD1. CDR1 MDHEN and CDR2 SYDVKM come from the germline V gene. Trimming removed 5 bases from V and 0 bases from J; junction bases left unmatched: 6. The CDR3 is 15 amino acids. Here the CDR3 DNA reads TGTGCCAGCAGTCCTGCCAGGGGGATGAACACTGAAGCTTTCTTT. It is translated as CASSPARGMNTEAFF.

The genes are TRBV12-2 and TRBJ1-1; the table's D call, TRBD1, was not checked against the DNA. TRBV12-2 is flagged as a pseudogene. This CDR3 has 13 residues. CDR3 sequence reads: CASRVREGTEAFF. DNA for the CDR3: TGTGCAAGTCGCGTCAGGGAAGGCACTGAAGCTTTCTTT.

The genes are TRBV18 and TRBJ2-2; tentatively, D is TRBD2 (6 bases). V lost 1 base to trimming and J lost 1 base, with 10 bases between them. CDR3 length: 16 residues. Per germline, CDR1 KGHSH and CDR2 LQKENI. Here the CDR3 DNA reads TGTGCCAGCTCACCACTGGTAGCGGAGAACACCGGGGAGCTGTTTTTT. This sequence encodes CASSPLVAENTGELFF.

The chain combines TRBV30 with TRBJ1-4, with a weak D call TRBD1 (6 bases). Per germline, CDR1 GTSNPN and CDR2 SVGIG (reference sequence). V was trimmed by 5 bases and J by 6 bases, leaving 13 bases between them. CDR3 size: 13 residues. In nucleotides, the CDR3 is TGTGCCTGGGCAGGACAGTCGGATGAAAAACTGTTTTTT. It translates to CAWAGQSDEKLFF.

V and J are TRBV28 and TRBJ2-7; D perhaps matches TRBD1 (6 bases). This CDR3 is built from 16 residues. CDR1 and CDR2 (germline): MDHEN, SYDVKM. Trimming took off 5 bases at V and 2 bases at J, with 19 bases between the two ends. The CDR3 sequence is CASSPRTAPPAYEQYF. In nucleotides, the CDR3 is TGTGCCAGCAGTCCCCGGACAGCCCCTCCGGCCTACGAGCAGTACTTC.

The chain links TRBV27 to TRBJ1-2, with D uncertain. Germline V gives CDR1 MNHEY, CDR2 SMNVEV (reference sequence). V was shortened by 0 bases and J by 4 bases, with 24 bases between the two germline ends. There are 19 residues in the CDR3. This chain's CDR3 is CASSLSSSPPPEATYGYTF. DNA for the CDR3: TGTGCCAGCAGTTTATCGTCTTCCCCTCCTCCTGAAGCGACCTATGGCTACACCTTC.

This chain connects TRBV19 to TRBJ2-7; 9 bases fit TRBD2. The V gene's germline CDR1 is LNHDA and CDR2 SQIVND (reference sequence). This CDR3 spans 14 amino acids. With 5 bases clipped from V and 2 bases from J, the junction kept 4 bases outside the gene matches. Written as DNA, the CDR3 is TGTGCCAGTAGTGCGGTAGCGGGAGCCTACGAGCAGTACTTC. It is translated as CASSAVAGAYEQYF.

The chain carries TRBV19 and TRBJ1-1; D is uncertain. The CDR3 has 12 amino acids. The V end lost 4 bases, the J end lost 6 bases, and 9 bases lay between the germline ends. CDR1 LNHDA and CDR2 SQIVND come from the germline V gene (reference sequence). The CDR3 protein is CASSTGVAEAFF. In DNA, the CDR3 is TGTGCCAGTAGTACCGGGGTGGCTGAAGCTTTCTTT.

This chain links TRBV6-5 with TRBJ1-2; the D is unclear. The germline V gene has CDR1 MNHEY and CDR2 SVGAGI. This CDR3 region has 13 residues. Trimming removed 2 bases at V and 0 bases at J, with 4 bases between. In DNA form, the CDR3 reads TGTGCCAGCAGTTACCAATCTAACTATGGCTACACCTTC. Translating it yields CASSYQSNYGYTF.

The chain uses TRBV30 and TRBJ2-5; 7 bases are shared with TRBD2. The ends lost 2 bases at V and 0 bases at J; junction bases unmatched: 6. CDR3 length: 15 amino acids. Germline CDR1 is GTSNPN and CDR2 is SVGIG (reference sequence). The CDR3 DNA reads as TGTGCCTGGAGTATCGGGCTAGCGGACCAAGAGACCCAGTACTTC. Protein sequence: CAWSIGLADQETQYF.

This clone was recorded only once. V is TRBV20-1 and J is TRBJ1-1, with D unresolved. Germline V gene lookup returns CDR1 DFQATT and CDR2 SNEGSKA (reference sequence). This CDR3 is 11 amino acids long. CDR3 region: CSTRGPTEAFF. CDR3 nucleotide sequence: TGCAGCACCCGGGGTCCCACTGAAGCTTTCTTT.

The V gene is TRBV28, the J gene TRBJ2-5; D possibly corresponds to TRBD1 (6 bases). CDR3 length: 15 residues. Germline CDR1 is MDHEN and CDR2 is SYDVKM. The ends were cut back, 5 bases at V and 5 bases at J, with 18 bases in the middle. CDR3 loop: CASSPSNRVQETQYF. DNA for the CDR3: TGTGCCAGCAGTCCCTCAAACAGGGTGCAGGAGACCCAGTACTTC.